A selection of T cell receptor beta chains follows, all from one sample in a study of blood T cell repertoires in COVID-19. Profiled with immunoSEQ multiplex PCR; TCRdb holds only in-frame clones, not every one. The table has roughly 570,000 clones, 85% to 90% seen once. Sequences were obtained from peripheral blood. The receptors derive from a woman between 45 and 65 years old with COVID-19, enrolled during active disease. The CDR3 runs from the conserved cysteine through the conserved F or W. The D gene is left open where the match is weak.

>TRBV19|-
CASSPSGGRGSGANVLTF
>TRBV5-1|TRBD2
CASSLGLAGIRTGELFF
>TRBV19|-
CASSPYGSGNTGELFF
>TRBV29-1|-
CSAGPLGASTEAFF
>TRBV11-2|-
CASSNPFEGGYGYTF
>TRBV20-1|-
CSAYTSYEQYF
>TRBV3-1/TRBV3-2|-
CASSQDSRVGSGYTF
>TRBV11-2|-
CASSPYLGTYEQYF
>TRBV2|-
CASRPDRTGELFF
>TRBV7-9|-
CASSLQGTGEQYF
>TRBV9|-
CASSVSGVGGYTF
>TRBV9|-
CASSVDYSGNYGYTF
>TRBV5-1|TRBD2
CASSLEAGHYEQYF
>TRBV5-1|-
CASSLRPGAGSNQPQHF
>TRBV11-1|-
CASSDPRGSNTEAFF